The entry that follows covers one TCR beta chain sequence. The data were taken from a study of blood T cell repertoires in COVID-19. About the study: The analysed material was cDNA or gDNA that came from T cells, B-cell-depleted T cells, or PBMCs.

Here immunoSEQ multiplex PCR was the method, and the copy in TCRdb shows in-frame clones only, minus some. The sample holds more than 250,000 clones, around 90% seen once. Deletions cut 2 bases from V and 4 bases from J, with 9 bases between. The germline gives CDR1 MNHEY, CDR2 SVGAGI. The CDR3 runs to 14 residues. Everyone who took part was roughly 18 to 95 years old, and they came from 24 US areas. The sequencing sample was made of PBMCs or T cells enriched from blood (not recorded which). The rearrangement joins TRBV6-5 to TRBJ2-1, with D possibly matching TRBD1 (6 bases). The source is a woman under 30 with acute COVID-19. The CDR3 DNA reads as TGTGCCAGCAGTTACCGGACAGAGTACAATGAGCAGTTCTTC. The encoded protein is CASSYRTEYNEQFF.